Given below is one TCR beta chain in context. Its specificity is not known. This record comes from a study of cytomegalovirus exposure and HLA in healthy donors. Clones were sequenced by immunoSEQ multiplex PCR, and TCRdb holds only the in-frame ones, with some missing. The sample includes about 98,000 clones, about 90% seen only once; the top ten take less than 7.5%. General study points: The listing of approximately 160 TCR beta chains classed them as cytomegalovirus-associated. The CMV antigen specificity of a few CMV-associated chains was confirmed through in vitro analysis. With high specificity and sensitivity, the classifier reportedly diagnosed cytomegalovirus status. According to a later analysis, TCR clusters from the first cohort tended to co-occur in the 120 or so validation repertoires.

Sequencing was done on a sample of PBMCs. This TCR was sampled from a man aged 18 to 30 in good health and CMV-seropositive.

The CDR3 is CASSHSTGAFDGYTF. The CDR3 nucleotides are TGTGCCAGCAGCCATTCGACAGGGGCTTTCGATGGCTACACCTTC. The V gene is TRBV6-6, the J gene TRBJ1-2; TRBD1 aligns across 8 bases. V lost 6 bases to trimming and J lost 6 bases; unmatched junction nucleotides: 12. The length of the CDR3 is 15 residues. CDR1 and CDR2 (germline): MNHNY, SVGAGI (reference sequence).